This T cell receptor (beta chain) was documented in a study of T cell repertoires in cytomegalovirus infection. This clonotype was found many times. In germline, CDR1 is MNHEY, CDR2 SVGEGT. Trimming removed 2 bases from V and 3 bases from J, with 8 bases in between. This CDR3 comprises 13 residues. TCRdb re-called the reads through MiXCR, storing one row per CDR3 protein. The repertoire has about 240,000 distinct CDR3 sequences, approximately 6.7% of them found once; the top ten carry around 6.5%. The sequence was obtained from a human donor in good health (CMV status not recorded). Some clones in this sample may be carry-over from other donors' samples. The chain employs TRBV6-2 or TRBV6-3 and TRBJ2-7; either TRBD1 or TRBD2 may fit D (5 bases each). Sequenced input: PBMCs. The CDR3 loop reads CASSYMRGYEQYF. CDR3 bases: TGTGCCAGCAGTTACATGAGGGGCTACGAGCAGTACTTC.